One sample yielded the 29 T cell receptor beta chains listed below, sequenced in a study of blood T cells in healthy people across ages. A second PCR, run for about 7 to 12 cycles, used a sample-barcoded 5' primer plus a J-beta primer mix. A single record per CDR3 protein comes from TCRdb applying MiXCR to the 5' RACE reads. The sample contains about 1.7 million distinct CDR3 sequences, about 30% of which appear only once. Sequencing used blood. These receptors came from a woman younger than 45 in good health.

About this clonotype: One end of the junction does not line up with germline, which may come from a read error. CDR3 protein: CASSLTGNNEAFF. CDR3 nucleotide sequence: TGTGCCAGCAGCCTGACAGGGAACAATGAAGCTTTCTTT. The V gene is TRBV7-2, the J gene TRBJ1-1, with 7 bases matching TRBD1. Germline V gene data show CDR1 as SGHTA and CDR2 as FQGNSA. This CDR3 is 13 amino acids long.

This clonotype appeared a few times. V gene TRBV6-6 combines with J gene TRBJ2-5; no definite D call. CDR1 and CDR2 from the germline V gene are MNHNY and SVGAGI (reference sequence). The CDR3 is made up of 14 amino acids. V was cut by 0 bases and J by 4 bases, with 9 bases left in between. The CDR3 DNA reads TGTGCCAGCAGTTACTCGAGGTGGGGAGAGACCCAGTACTTC. Its translation is CASSYSRWGETQYF.

The genes are TRBV20-1 and TRBJ2-1; D is unclear. This CDR3 comprises 13 residues. Trimming took off 6 bases at V and 5 bases at J, with 14 bases between the two ends. Germline loops: CDR1 DFQATT, CDR2 SNEGSKA (reference sequence). The CDR3 coding sequence is TGCAGTGCGCTAGATGACAAGAACAATGAGCAGTTCTTC. Its protein is CSALDDKNNEQFF.

This chain links TRBV2 with TRBJ2-4, with no clear D. The J call could be wrong; TRBJ2-7 is a better fit for the DNA end. This CDR3 comprises 12 residues. From germline, CDR1 is SNHLY and CDR2 FYNNEI. CDR3 sequence reads: CASSEAITEQYF. The CDR3 coding sequence is TGTGCCAGCAGTGAAGCTATAACCGAGCAGTACTTC.

This clonotype showed up just once. CDR3 protein: CASSRQTNSNQPQHF. CDR3 coding DNA: TGTGCCAGCAGCAGACAGACGAATAGCAATCAGCCCCAGCATTTT. V gene TRBV6-6 combines with J gene TRBJ1-5; possible D gene TRBD1, 5 bases. Germline CDR1 and CDR2: MNHNY and SVGAGI (reference sequence). V lost 6 bases and J lost 0, with 12 bases in between. The CDR3 contains 15 residues.

This chain connects TRBV6-5 to TRBJ2-3; D might be TRBD1 or TRBD2, each matching 5 bases. Germline lookup yields CDR1 MNHEY and CDR2 SVGAGI. The CDR3 is 13 residues long. V was pared by 5 bases and J by 10 bases, with 16 bases between. In nucleotides, the CDR3 is TGTGCCAGCAGTCGGACTTCCAGGGATGCGCAGTATTTT. It codes for CASSRTSRDAQYF.

This clonotype came up once. J is TRBJ2-4 and V is TRBV6-6; no firm D call. The DNA end lines up better with TRBJ2-5; the J call may be wrong. CDR3 length: 16 residues. CDR1 is MNHNY, CDR2 SVGAGI, per germline (reference sequence). The CDR3 DNA is TGTGCCAGCAGTTACGACCAGGCGAGGCCCCATGAGACCCAGTACTTC. Its translation: CASSYDQARPHETQYF.

The V gene is TRBV6-6, the J gene TRBJ1-2; 10 nucleotides agree with TRBD1. CDR3 length equals 14 residues. Germline lookup yields CDR1 MNHNY and CDR2 SVGAGI (reference sequence). With 9 bases clipped from V and 3 bases from J, the junction kept 7 bases outside the gene matches. CDR3 in amino acids: CASSMGTGDYGYTF. CDR3 coding DNA: TGTGCCAGTAGTATGGGGACAGGGGACTATGGCTACACCTTC.

V is TRBV28 and J is TRBJ1-5, with D unresolved. Trimming left V 8 bases short and J 1 base short, with 6 bases between. CDR3 length equals 12 residues. Germline CDR1 MDHEN, CDR2 SYDVKM. CDR3 residues: CASPESNQPQHF. Written as DNA, the CDR3 is TGTGCCAGCCCGGAAAGCAATCAGCCCCAGCATTTT.

This clonotype was found a few times. J is TRBJ2-3 and V is TRBV28, with 7 bases matching TRBD1. Germline CDR1 is MDHEN and CDR2 is SYDVKM. J lost 5 bases, V lost 7 bases, and 15 bases had no gene match. The CDR3 loop spans 16 amino acids. This CDR3 reads CASTQGDRGVVDTQYF. The DNA of the CDR3 is TGTGCCAGCACCCAGGGGGACAGAGGAGTGGTAGATACGCAGTATTTT.

This clonotype was seen ten or more times. CDR3 sequence: CAISEPGQASYEQYF. Written as DNA, the CDR3 is TGTGCCATCAGTGAGCCGGGACAGGCTTCCTACGAGCAGTACTTC. This sequence joins TRBV10-3 and TRBJ2-7; 8 bases agree with TRBD1. The CDR3 runs to 15 residues. CDR1 ENHRY and CDR2 SYGVKD come from the germline V gene. V was pared by 2 bases and J by 1 base, with 4 bases of the junction left unmatched.

Of note for this clonotype: One end of the junction varies from germline; a read error may be responsible. This sequence joins TRBV7-9 and TRBJ1-2; D gene unclear. Germline lookup yields CDR1 SEHNR and CDR2 FQNEAQ (reference sequence). CDR3 size: 14 residues. The CDR3 loop is CASSSPDGNYGYIF. DNA of the CDR3: TGTGCCAGCAGCTCTCCGGACGGGAACTATGGCTACATCTTC.

This clonotype was seen more than once but under ten times. V is TRBV9 and J is TRBJ1-2, with a tentative D call TRBD1 (5 bases). Germline lookup yields CDR1 SGDLS and CDR2 YYNGEE. V was cut by 5 bases and J by 3 bases, with 8 bases left in between. The CDR3 runs 12 residues. CDR3 sequence: CASRGGDYGYTF. CDR3 nucleotide sequence: TGTGCCAGCAGGGGGGGGGACTATGGCTACACCTTC.

As concerns this clonotype: A much larger clonotype is one base distant, so this may be a read error. J is TRBJ1-2 and V is TRBV7-2; TRBD1 is a possible D gene (5 bases). Germline V lookup: CDR1 SGHTA, CDR2 FQGNSA. Trimming removed 3 bases from V and 8 bases from J, with 13 bases in between. The CDR3 runs 13 residues. The CDR3 nucleotides read TGTGCCAGCAGCTTTCTACAGGAAGACGGCTACACCTTC. Protein product: CASSFLQEDGYTF.

In its sample, this clonotype was seen a few times. The chain employs TRBV25-1 and TRBJ2-5; D might be TRBD2 (7 bases). The CDR3 extends over 17 amino acids. Germline lookup yields CDR1 MGHDK and CDR2 SYGVNS. V shed 5 bases and J shed 4 bases, with 23 bases lying between them. CDR3 sequence reads: CASSPTRGLEGAETQYF. The CDR3 region has the DNA TGTGCCAGCAGTCCCACGCGGGGGCTAGAGGGTGCAGAGACCCAGTACTTC.

Comments on this clonotype: A much more abundant neighbour one base away suggests this may be a read error. The chain has TRBV9 and TRBJ2-5; 7 bases match TRBD1. J gave up 5 bases and V 3 bases, and 7 bases lay outside the gene matches. This CDR3 spans 14 amino acids. From germline, CDR1 is SGDLS and CDR2 YYNGEE. Here the CDR3 DNA reads TGTGCCAGCAGCGGGGGCAGCAGGGGGGAGACCCAGTACTTC. Translating gives CASSGGSRGETQYF.

The chain recombines TRBV20-1 with TRBJ2-3; D unclear. The CDR3 covers 13 residues. The germline CDR1 and CDR2 sequences are DFQATT and SNEGSKA (reference sequence). The germline V and J ends were trimmed by 0 bases and 4 bases, with 8 bases remaining between them. DNA for the CDR3: TGCAGTGCTAGAGATCGTGGGTCAGATACGCAGTATTTT. Its translation is CSARDRGSDTQYF.

CDR3 nucleotides: TGTGCCAGCAGCAGATCTTCCGGCGCTGAAGCTTTCTTT. This encodes CASSRSSGAEAFF. V and J are TRBV7-6 and TRBJ1-1; D is unresolved. This CDR3 is built from 13 residues. Deletions cut 5 bases from V and 6 bases from J, with 13 bases between. From germline, CDR1 is SGHVS and CDR2 FNYEAQ. Drawing the rest from reference TRBV7-6 and TRBJ1-1, the complete variable domain is GAGVSQSPRYKVTKRGQDVALRCDPISGHVSLYWYRQALGQGPEFLTYFNYEAQQDKSGLPNDRFSAERPEGSISTLTIQRTEQRDSAMYRCASSRSSGAEAFFGQGTRLTVV.

The rearrangement uses TRBV28 and TRBJ1-4; weak D call: TRBD1 (5 bases). Germline CDR1 MDHEN, CDR2 SYDVKM. The V end lost 10 bases, the J end lost 5 bases, and 11 bases lay between the germline ends. The CDR3 extends over 12 amino acids. CDR3 coding DNA: TGTGCCATCCTCGGGGACAATGAAAAACTGTTTTTT. Protein product: CAILGDNEKLFF.

For the CDR3, the DNA is TGTGCCACCAGTGATGGTCATACGCAGTACTTC. It encodes CATSDGHTQYF. The rearrangement links TRBV24-1 to TRBJ2-7; D not certain. The V gene lost 3 bases and the J gene lost 9 bases, with 8 bases spanning the gap. Germline V gene lookup returns CDR1 KGHDR and CDR2 SFDVKD. This CDR3 is 11 amino acids long.

The chain employs TRBV7-9 and TRBJ2-7; D unclear. The germline V gene has CDR1 SEHNR and CDR2 FQNEAQ (reference sequence). Trimming shortened V by 5 bases and J by 3 bases, and 14 bases separated the two germline ends. The CDR3 contains 14 residues. CDR3 nucleotide sequence: TGTGCCAGCAGCCCTGGAAGGCGGAACTACGAGCAGTACTTC. It translates to CASSPGRRNYEQYF.

This clonotype was detected ten times or more. This chain joins TRBV12-3 or TRBV12-4 and TRBJ2-7; possibly TRBD2 for D (6 bases). Trimming took off 2 bases at V and 10 bases at J, with 12 bases between the two ends. The CDR3 is 12 residues long. CDR3 bases: TGTGCCAGCAGTTTACCCCGGGACTCTCAGTACTTC. Translation gives CASSLPRDSQYF.

The genes are TRBV7-2 and TRBJ2-7; the D call may be TRBD1 or TRBD2 (5 bases each). Germline CDR1 SGHTA, CDR2 FQGNSA. The V gene lost 0 bases and the J gene lost 7 bases, with 10 bases spanning the gap. This CDR3 contains 13 residues. The CDR3 spells CASSLARDREQYF. CDR3 in DNA: TGTGCCAGCAGCTTAGCCCGGGACCGTGAGCAGTACTTC.

The chain is built from TRBV7-2 and TRBJ2-2; D may be TRBD1 or TRBD2 (5 bases each). Germline V lookup: CDR1 SGHTA, CDR2 FQGNSA. This CDR3 has 17 amino acids. Trimming removed 5 bases at V and 1 base at J, with 17 bases between. The CDR3 reads CASSDFAGGLNTGELFF. DNA for the CDR3: TGTGCCAGCAGCGACTTTGCTGGGGGTCTGAACACCGGGGAGCTGTTTTTT. The full variable domain, its missing parts supplied by reference TRBV7-2 and TRBJ2-2, is GAGVSQSPSNKVTEKGKDVELRCDPISGHTALYWYRQSLGQGLEFLIYFQGNSAPDKSGLPSDRFSAERTGGSVSTLTIQRTQQEDSAVYLCASSDFAGGLNTGELFFGEGSRLTVL.

This sequence joins TRBV27 and TRBJ2-7; maybe TRBD1 (6 bases). Germline lookup yields CDR1 MNHEY and CDR2 SMNVEV (reference sequence). Trimming shortened V by 5 bases and J by 6 bases, and 17 bases separated the two germline ends. The CDR3 contains 14 residues. This CDR3 is CASSPPNREGEQYF. CDR3 DNA: TGTGCCAGCAGTCCCCCCAACAGGGAAGGCGAGCAGTACTTC.

This clonotype was found many times. The rearrangement links TRBV28 to TRBJ2-3, with D uncertain. Germline CDR1 MDHEN, CDR2 SYDVKM. CDR3 length: 12 amino acids. V shed 7 bases and J shed 6 bases, with 11 bases lying between them. Here the CDR3 reads CASTSAPDTQYF. CDR3 nucleotide sequence: TGTGCCAGCACTTCCGCTCCCGATACGCAGTATTTT.

This clonotype has more than one count but fewer than ten. The chain joins TRBV28 to TRBJ2-7; D tentatively fits TRBD1 or TRBD2 (7 bases each). V lost 3 bases and J lost 3, with 12 bases in between. The V gene's germline CDR1 is MDHEN and CDR2 SYDVKM. The CDR3 is made up of 14 amino acids. The CDR3 is CASSFQGGVYEQYF. CDR3 DNA sequence: TGTGCCAGCAGTTTCCAGGGGGGGGTCTACGAGCAGTACTTC.

This clonotype was detected a few times. The chain has TRBV2 and TRBJ2-1; D possibly corresponds to TRBD1 (5 bases). CDR1 and CDR2 (germline): SNHLY, FYNNEI. The CDR3 runs to 13 residues. V lost 8 bases and J lost 12, with 20 bases in between. This CDR3 reads CASATDAYSGQFF. The CDR3 region has the DNA TGTGCCAGCGCGACAGACGCCTACAGTGGGCAGTTCTTC.

In this sample, this clonotype turned up many times. The genes are TRBV7-2 and TRBJ2-5; D not resolved. The CDR3 is 14 residues long. Per the germline V gene, CDR1 is SGHTA and CDR2 is FQGNSA. The V gene lost 5 bases and the J gene lost 3 bases, with 13 bases spanning the gap. CDR3 coding DNA: TGTGCCAGCAGCCCCGTCGGACGAAAAGAGACCCAGTACTTC. Protein product: CASSPVGRKETQYF.